The source of this T cell receptor beta chain is a study of blood T cell repertoires in COVID-19. Study summary: Acute and convalescent COVID-19 specimens originated in the United States, Italy and Spain. T cells, B-cell-depleted T cells, or PBMCs supplied cDNA or gDNA.

In the original processing: For nucleated cells, counts were estimated from reference gene primer amplification. Libraries were prepared by immunoSEQ multiplex PCR; TCRdb keeps only in-frame clonotypes and omits some of them. V, J and clone size derive from that table, while D and trimming were established from the DNA sequence. The sample has about 260,000 clones, approximately 86% seen once. Followed over time, Seattle patients had been enrolled while infection was active. CDR1 and CDR2 from the germline V gene are SGHKS and YYEKEE (reference sequence). CDR3 size: 14 residues. The J segment lost 6 bases and the V segment lost 5 bases, leaving 6 bases of the junction unmatched.

This chain joins TRBV5-5 and TRBJ2-1; 9 bases are shared with TRBD2. The sequenced sample was peripheral blood. This receptor was taken from a woman aged 60-70 years with COVID-19, enrolled during active disease. The CDR3: CASSSGLATNEQFF. In DNA form, the CDR3 reads TGTGCCAGCAGTAGTGGACTAGCGACCAATGAGCAGTTCTTC. The full variable domain, rest sourced from reference TRBV5-5 and TRBJ2-1, is DAGVTQSPTHLIKTRGQQVTLRCSPISGHKSVSWYQQVLGQGPQFIFQYYEKEERGRGNFPDRFSARQFPNYSSELNVNALLLGDSALYLCASSSGLATNEQFFGPGTRLTVL.